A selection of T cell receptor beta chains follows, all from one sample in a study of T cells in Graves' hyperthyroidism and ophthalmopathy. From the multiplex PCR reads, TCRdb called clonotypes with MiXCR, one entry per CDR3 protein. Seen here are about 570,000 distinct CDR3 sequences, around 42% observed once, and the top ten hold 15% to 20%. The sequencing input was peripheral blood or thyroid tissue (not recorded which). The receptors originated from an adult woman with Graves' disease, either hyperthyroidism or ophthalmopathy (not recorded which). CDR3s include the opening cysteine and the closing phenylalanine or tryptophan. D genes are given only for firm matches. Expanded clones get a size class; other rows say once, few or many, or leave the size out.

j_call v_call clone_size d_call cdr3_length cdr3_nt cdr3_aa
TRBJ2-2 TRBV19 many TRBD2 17 TGTGCCAGTAAAGTCCCTAGCGGACTCCTTCACACCGGGGAGCTGTTTTTT CASKVPSGLLHTGELFF
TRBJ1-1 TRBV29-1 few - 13 TGCAGCGTACAGGGACGTGGTAACACTGAAGCTTTCTTT CSVQGRGNTEAFF
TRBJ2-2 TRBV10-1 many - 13 TGCGCCAGCGGGGGAGGAAACACCGGGGAGCTGTTTTTT CASGGGNTGELFF
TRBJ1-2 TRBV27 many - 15 TGTGCCAGCAGTTTAAAGTCAGCGCTTGAGTATGGCTACACCTTC CASSLKSALEYGYTF
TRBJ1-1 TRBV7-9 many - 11 TGTGCCAGCAGCTTAAATAGGGAAGCTTTCTTT CASSLNREAFF
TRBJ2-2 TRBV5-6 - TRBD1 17 TGTGCCAGCAGCTCGACAGGGGCGGTAGTGGAAGCCGGGGAGCTGTTTTTT CASSSTGAVVEAGELFF
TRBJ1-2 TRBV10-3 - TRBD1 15 TGTGCCATCAGTGTGACAGGGGCGGCTGAGTATGGCTACACCTTC CAISVTGAAEYGYTF
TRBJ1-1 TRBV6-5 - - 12 TGTGCCAGCAGTCCGGGACCCACTGAAGCTTTCTTT CASSPGPTEAFF
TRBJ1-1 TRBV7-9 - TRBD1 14 TGTGCCAGCAGCTTAGCACGGACAGGGCGGCAAGCTTTCTTT CASSLARTGRQAFF
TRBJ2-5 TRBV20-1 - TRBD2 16 TGCAGTGCTACCGCTCCGGGACTAGCGGGAGGGGAGACCCAGTACTTC CSATAPGLAGGETQYF
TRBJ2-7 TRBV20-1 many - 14 TGCAGTGCTAGGGAGGGCCTTCGCTCCTACGAGCAGTACTTC CSAREGLRSYEQYF
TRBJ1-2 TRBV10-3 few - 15 TGTGCCATCACCTTCTTGTTGGAGTTGAAGAATGGCTACACCTTC CAITFLLELKNGYTF
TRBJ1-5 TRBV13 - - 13 TGTGCCAGCAGATTAGCCGGGGTGGAGACCCAGCATTTT CASRLAGVETQHF
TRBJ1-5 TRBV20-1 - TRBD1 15 TGCAGTGCTATCCAAAGGGGGACAGCCAATCAGCCCCAGCATTTT CSAIQRGTANQPQHF
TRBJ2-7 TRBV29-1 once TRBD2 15 TGCAGTGCTACCTTGGGGGGCGGGAGGATCAACGAGCAGTACTTC CSATLGGGRINEQYF
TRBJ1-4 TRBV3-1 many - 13 TGTGCCAGCATGGGGGCGAAGGATGAAAAACTGTTTTTT CASMGAKDEKLFF
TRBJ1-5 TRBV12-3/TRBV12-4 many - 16 TGTGCCAGCAGCCTTAGACAAGGAAGGAGCAATCAGCCCCAGCATTTT CASSLRQGRSNQPQHF
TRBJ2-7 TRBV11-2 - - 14 TGTGCCAGCAGCCAAGGGCGGACCTCCTACGAGCAGTACTTC CASSQGRTSYEQYF
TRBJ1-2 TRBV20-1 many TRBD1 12 TGCAGTCGGGGCAGGGGGTTCTATGGCTACACCTTC CSRGRGFYGYTF
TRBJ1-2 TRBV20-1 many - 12 TGCAGTGCTAGAGGAAGGGACGGTGGCTACACCTTC CSARGRDGGYTF
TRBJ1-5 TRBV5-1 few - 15 TGCGCCAGCAGCCAAGATCCCGCCAGCAATCAGCCCCAGCATTTT CASSQDPASNQPQHF
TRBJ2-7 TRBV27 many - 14 TGTGCCAGCAGTTTCGGGAACCCGGCCTACGAGCAGTACTTC CASSFGNPAYEQYF
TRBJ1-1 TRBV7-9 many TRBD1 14 TGTGCCAGCAGTTTCCCCAGGGGGTCCTCTGAAGCTTTCTTT CASSFPRGSSEAFF
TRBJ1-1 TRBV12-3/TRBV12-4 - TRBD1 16 TGTGCCAGCAGCCTAGAGGCGGGACAGGGAAACACTGAAGCTTTCTTT CASSLEAGQGNTEAFF
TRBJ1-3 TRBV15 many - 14 TGTGCCACCAGCGAGCAGCTCTCTGGAAACACCATATATTTT CATSEQLSGNTIYF
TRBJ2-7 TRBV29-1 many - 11 TGCAGCGTTGAAGGAGCCTACGAGCAGTACTTC CSVEGAYEQYF
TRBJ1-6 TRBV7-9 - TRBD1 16 TGTGCCAGCAGCTTCGGACAGGGGGGGGCAAATTCACCCCTCCACTTT CASSFGQGGANSPLHF
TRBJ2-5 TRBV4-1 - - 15 TGCGCCAGCAGCCGTGCCACAGGGATGCGAGAGACCCAGTACTTC CASSRATGMRETQYF
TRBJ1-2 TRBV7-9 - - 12 TGTGCCAGCAGTTACTTTCCAGGGGGCTACACCTTC CASSYFPGGYTF
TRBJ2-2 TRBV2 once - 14 TGTGCCAGCCGGGACACTACGAACACCGGGGAGCTGTTTTTT CASRDTTNTGELFF
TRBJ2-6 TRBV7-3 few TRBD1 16 TGTGCCAGCGGGACCGGGACAGGGTCTGGGGCCAACGTCCTGACTTTC CASGTGTGSGANVLTF
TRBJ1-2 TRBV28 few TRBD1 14 TGTGCCAGCAGTTTATGGGACAGGGGCTATGGCTACACCTTC CASSLWDRGYGYTF
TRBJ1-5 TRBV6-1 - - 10 TGTGCCAGCAGTGCGGGGCACCAGCATTTT CASSAGHQHF
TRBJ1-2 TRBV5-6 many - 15 TGTGCCAGCAGCTTGGACCTATTGAGCGTGCGAGGCTACACCTTC CASSLDLLSVRGYTF
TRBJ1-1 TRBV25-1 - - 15 TGTGCCAGCTCACCACTACCAGGGAAGTTGTCTGAAGCTTTCTTT CASSPLPGKLSEAFF
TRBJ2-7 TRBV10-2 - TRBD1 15 TGCGCCATCAGTGACCGCCGGGACAGGGGCTACGAGCAGTACTTC CAISDRRDRGYEQYF
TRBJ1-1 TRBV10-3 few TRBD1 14 TGTGCCATCAGTGAGGAGGGGGCATACGGTGAAGCTTTCTTT CAISEEGAYGEAFF
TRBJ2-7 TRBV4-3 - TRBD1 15 TGCGCCAGCAGCCAAACCGCGGGACAGGACTACGAGCAGTACTTC CASSQTAGQDYEQYF
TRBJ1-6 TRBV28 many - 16 TGTGCCAGCAGTCCACCCGAGACACCGTTTCATTCACCCCTCCACTTT CASSPPETPFHSPLHF
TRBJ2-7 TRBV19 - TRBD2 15 TGTGCCAGTAGTATCCAGGCTAGCGGGGGATACGAGCAGTACTTC CASSIQASGGYEQYF
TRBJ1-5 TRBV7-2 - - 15 TGTGCCAGCAGCTTATGGGCAGGGAGCAATCAGCCCCAGCATTTT CASSLWAGSNQPQHF
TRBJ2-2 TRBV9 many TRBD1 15 TGTGCCAGCAGCGTCACAGGGGGCGTCCCCGGGGAGCTGTTTTTT CASSVTGGVPGELFF
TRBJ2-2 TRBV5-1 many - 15 TGCGCCAGCAGCGGGGGGAATAGGCCCACCGGGGAGCTGTTTTTT CASSGGNRPTGELFF
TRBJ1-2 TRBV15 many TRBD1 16 TGTGCCACCAGCAGCTTGGGGACAGGGGGCAACTATGGCTACACCTTC CATSSLGTGGNYGYTF
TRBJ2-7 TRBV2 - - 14 TGTGCCAGCATACCTGAAGGGGGAGACTACGAGCAGTACTTC CASIPEGGDYEQYF
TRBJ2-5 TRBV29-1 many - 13 TGCAGCGTTGATGTAATGAGAGAAGAGACCCAGTACTTC CSVDVMREETQYF
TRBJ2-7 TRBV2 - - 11 TGTGCCAGCAGTGAAGGTGGGAAGCAGTACTTC CASSEGGKQYF
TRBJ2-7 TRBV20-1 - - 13 TGCATTGCTTGGGCAACCAGCTCCTACGAGCAGTACTTC CIAWATSSYEQYF